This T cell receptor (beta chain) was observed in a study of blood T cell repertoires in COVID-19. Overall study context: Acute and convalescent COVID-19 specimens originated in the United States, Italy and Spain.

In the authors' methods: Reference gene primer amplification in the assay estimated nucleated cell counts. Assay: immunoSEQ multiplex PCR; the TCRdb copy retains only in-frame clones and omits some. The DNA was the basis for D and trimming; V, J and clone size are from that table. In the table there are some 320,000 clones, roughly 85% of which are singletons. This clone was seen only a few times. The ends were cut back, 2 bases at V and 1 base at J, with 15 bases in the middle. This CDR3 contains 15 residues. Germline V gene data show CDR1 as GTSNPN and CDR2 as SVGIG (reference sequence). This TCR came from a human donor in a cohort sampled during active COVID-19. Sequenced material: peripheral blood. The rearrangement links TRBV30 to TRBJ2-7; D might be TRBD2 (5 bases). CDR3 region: CAWSIGVSASYEQYF. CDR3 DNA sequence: TGTGCCTGGAGTATTGGGGTTAGCGCGTCCTACGAGCAGTACTTC.